The TCR beta chain under discussion was sequenced for a study of blood T cell repertoires in COVID-19. About the research overall: Sites in the United States, Italy and Spain provided acute and convalescent COVID-19 samples.

Unmatched junction bases numbered 6, after V lost 10 bases and J lost 4 bases. The CDR3 loop spans 13 amino acids. Germline values: CDR1 MDHEN, CDR2 SYDVKM. How the authors handled the data: Nucleated cell counts were estimated from reference gene primer amplification. Repertoires were generated with immunoSEQ multiplex PCR, while TCRdb's copy carries only in-frame clones and drops some. That table furnishes V, J and clone size, whereas the DNA furnished D and trimming. The data show some 380,000 clones, with roughly 89% seen just once and around 7% held by the top ten. Sequenced sample: peripheral blood. The rearrangement uses TRBV28 and TRBJ1-3, with TRBD1 identical over 8 bases. This sequence was found in a man aged 18 to 30 with active or convalescent COVID-19. The CDR3 sequence is CATLTGVGNTIYF. The CDR3, as DNA: TGTGCCACCCTGACAGGGGTAGGAAACACCATATATTTT.